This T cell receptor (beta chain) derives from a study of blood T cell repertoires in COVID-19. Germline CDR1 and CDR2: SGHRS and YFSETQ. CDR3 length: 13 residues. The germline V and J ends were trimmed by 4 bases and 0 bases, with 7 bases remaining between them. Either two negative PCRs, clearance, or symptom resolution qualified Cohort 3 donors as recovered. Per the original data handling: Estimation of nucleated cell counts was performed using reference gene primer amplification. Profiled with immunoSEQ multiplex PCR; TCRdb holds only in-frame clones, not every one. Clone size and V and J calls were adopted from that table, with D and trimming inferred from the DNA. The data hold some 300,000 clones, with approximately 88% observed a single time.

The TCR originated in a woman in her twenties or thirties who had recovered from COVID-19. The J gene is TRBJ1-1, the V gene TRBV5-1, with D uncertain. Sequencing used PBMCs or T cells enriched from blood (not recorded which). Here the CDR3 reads CASSGYMNTEAFF. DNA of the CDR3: TGCGCCAGCAGCGGTTACATGAACACTGAAGCTTTCTTT. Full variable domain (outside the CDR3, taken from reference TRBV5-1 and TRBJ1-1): KAGVTQTPRYLIKTRGQQVTLSCSPISGHRSVSWYQQTPGQGLQFLFEYFSETQRNKGNFPGRFSGRQFSNSRSEMNVSTLELGDSALYLCASSGYMNTEAFFGQGTRLTVV.